Listed below are T cell receptor beta chains from one sample, sequenced in a study of molecular identifiers for immune sequencing clone quantification. TCRdb re-analysed the PCR reads in MiXCR, keeping a single row per CDR3 protein. The sample holds about 510,000 distinct CDR3 sequences, 20% to 25% seen once. The source material was naive CD8+ T cells from blood, with Jurkat cell RNA spiked in. The receptors were gathered from a human donor in good health. Some libraries in this study had Jurkat cell RNA spiked in. Each CDR3 is given with its conserved first and last residue. Each record gives: V gene, D gene, J gene, clone size, CDR3 protein, CDR3 DNA. D genes are given only for firm matches. Clone size is stated in some rows and not others, as once, few, many or a class when expanded.

v_gene: TRBV27; d_gene: -; j_gene: TRBJ2-2; abundance: -; CDR3aa: CASSFGGFGTGELFF; CDR3nt: TGTGCCAGCAGTTTCGGGGGATTCGGCACCGGGGAGCTGTTTTTT
v_gene: TRBV6-5; d_gene: -; j_gene: TRBJ2-7; abundance: many; CDR3aa: CASTAGPTYEQYF; CDR3nt: TGTGCCAGCACCGCAGGACCCACCTACGAGCAGTACTTC
v_gene: TRBV20-1; d_gene: -; j_gene: TRBJ2-5; abundance: -; CDR3aa: CSARDERTQYF; CDR3nt: TGCAGTGCTAGAGATGAGCGGACCCAGTACTTC
v_gene: TRBV9; d_gene: -; j_gene: TRBJ2-3; abundance: many; CDR3aa: CASGRDPTDTQYF; CDR3nt: TGTGCCAGCGGGCGCGATCCCACAGATACGCAGTATTTT
v_gene: TRBV27; d_gene: TRBD1; j_gene: TRBJ1-1; abundance: -; CDR3aa: CASNSKIPGQGLNTEAFF; CDR3nt: TGTGCCAGCAACTCTAAAATCCCGGGACAGGGCCTGAACACTGAAGCTTTCTTT
v_gene: TRBV12-3/TRBV12-4; d_gene: -; j_gene: TRBJ2-5; abundance: few; CDR3aa: CASSSNLLGETQYF; CDR3nt: TGTGCCAGCAGTTCGAACCTTCTAGGAGAGACCCAGTACTTC
v_gene: TRBV12-3/TRBV12-4; d_gene: -; j_gene: TRBJ2-5; abundance: -; CDR3aa: CASSLMEYQETQYF; CDR3nt: TGTGCCAGCAGTTTAATGGAGTACCAAGAGACCCAGTACTTC
v_gene: TRBV29-1; d_gene: -; j_gene: TRBJ2-3; abundance: -; CDR3aa: CSVEDKGGPTWADTQYF; CDR3nt: TGCAGCGTTGAAGATAAAGGGGGGCCGACCTGGGCAGATACGCAGTATTTT
v_gene: TRBV12-3/TRBV12-4; d_gene: TRBD1; j_gene: TRBJ1-5; abundance: many; CDR3aa: CASSRQGYGNQPQHF; CDR3nt: TGTGCCAGCAGTAGACAGGGCTACGGCAATCAGCCCCAGCATTTT
v_gene: TRBV11-2; d_gene: TRBD1; j_gene: TRBJ2-1; abundance: -; CDR3aa: CASSVYPGQGQIQKDNEQFF; CDR3nt: TGTGCCAGCAGCGTCTATCCGGGACAGGGCCAGATCCAAAAGGACAATGAGCAGTTCTTC
v_gene: TRBV4-1; d_gene: TRBD2; j_gene: TRBJ2-3; abundance: -; CDR3aa: CASSQPTRLAGGQDTQYF; CDR3nt: TGCGCCAGCAGCCAACCCACCAGACTAGCGGGAGGGCAAGATACGCAGTATTTT
v_gene: TRBV16; d_gene: TRBD2; j_gene: TRBJ2-5; abundance: -; CDR3aa: CASSQWLAGYLETQYF; CDR3nt: TGTGCCAGCAGCCAATGGCTAGCGGGATACTTAGAGACCCAGTACTTC
v_gene: TRBV12-3/TRBV12-4; d_gene: -; j_gene: TRBJ1-1; abundance: -; CDR3aa: CASSFRDSREAFF; CDR3nt: TGTGCCAGCAGTTTCCGCGACAGCCGAGAAGCTTTCTTT
v_gene: TRBV29-1; d_gene: TRBD1; j_gene: TRBJ2-7; abundance: few; CDR3aa: CSVEGGTGLGEQHF; CDR3nt: TGCAGCGTTGAGGGAGGGACAGGGTTGGGCGAGCAGCACTTC
v_gene: TRBV4-3; d_gene: TRBD2; j_gene: TRBJ2-3; abundance: -; CDR3aa: CASSQDLAGGSDTQYF; CDR3nt: TGCGCCAGCAGCCAAGACCTAGCGGGGGGGTCAGATACGCAGTATTTT
v_gene: TRBV6-2/TRBV6-3; d_gene: -; j_gene: TRBJ2-2; abundance: few; CDR3aa: CASRSPRLGSTGELFF; CDR3nt: TGTGCCAGCAGGTCCCCCCGATTAGGGTCCACCGGGGAGCTGTTTTTT
v_gene: TRBV7-9; d_gene: TRBD2; j_gene: TRBJ2-5; abundance: -; CDR3aa: CAGSLAGEGETQYF; CDR3nt: TGTGCCGGCAGCTTAGCGGGGGAAGGGGAGACCCAGTACTTC
v_gene: TRBV6-6; d_gene: TRBD1; j_gene: TRBJ2-5; abundance: -; CDR3aa: CASSQITGGCETQYF; CDR3nt: TGTGCCAGCAGTCAAATCACAGGGGGCTGCGAGACCCAGTACTTC
v_gene: TRBV28; d_gene: -; j_gene: TRBJ2-3; abundance: -; CDR3aa: CASSLTRGQPIDTQYF; CDR3nt: TGTGCCAGCAGTTTAACTAGAGGCCAACCGATAGATACGCAGTATTTT
v_gene: TRBV24-1; d_gene: -; j_gene: TRBJ2-2; abundance: -; CDR3aa: CATSDPTGTGELFF; CDR3nt: TGTGCCACCAGTGACCCGACAGGCACCGGGGAGCTGTTTTTT
v_gene: TRBV6-6; d_gene: TRBD1; j_gene: TRBJ1-4; abundance: many; CDR3aa: CASSSTGMNEKLFF; CDR3nt: TGTGCCAGCAGTTCGACAGGGATGAATGAAAAACTGTTTTTT
v_gene: TRBV11-2; d_gene: TRBD2; j_gene: TRBJ2-3; abundance: many; CDR3aa: CASSLGAGEKDTQYF; CDR3nt: TGTGCCAGCAGCTTAGGAGCGGGGGAGAAGGATACGCAGTATTTT
v_gene: TRBV5-6; d_gene: -; j_gene: TRBJ1-4; abundance: few; CDR3aa: CASSLGRGEKLFF; CDR3nt: TGTGCCAGCAGCTTGGGTCGGGGTGAAAAACTGTTTTTT
v_gene: TRBV20-1; d_gene: TRBD2; j_gene: TRBJ2-3; abundance: -; CDR3aa: CSARDSWGLAGEGTQYF; CDR3nt: TGCAGTGCTAGAGATTCTTGGGGGCTAGCGGGAGAAGGTACGCAGTATTTT
v_gene: TRBV12-3/TRBV12-4; d_gene: -; j_gene: TRBJ1-2; abundance: few; CDR3aa: CASSHSRHTEFRQFGYTF; CDR3nt: TGTGCCAGCAGTCATAGCCGCCACACGGAATTTCGACAGTTCGGCTACACCTTC
v_gene: TRBV4-3; d_gene: -; j_gene: TRBJ2-3; abundance: many; CDR3aa: CASSQDSTGRTDTQYF; CDR3nt: TGCGCCAGCAGCCAAGATTCGACAGGTCGTACAGATACGCAGTATTTT
v_gene: TRBV14; d_gene: -; j_gene: TRBJ1-6; abundance: many; CDR3aa: CASSQVRRGNSPLHF; CDR3nt: TGTGCCAGCAGCCAAGTCCGTCGGGGAAATTCACCCCTCCACTTT
v_gene: TRBV4-3; d_gene: TRBD2; j_gene: TRBJ2-7; abundance: many; CDR3aa: CASSPGTSYYEQYF; CDR3nt: TGCGCCAGCAGCCCTGGGACTAGCTATTACGAGCAGTACTTC
v_gene: TRBV7-9; d_gene: -; j_gene: TRBJ2-2; abundance: -; CDR3aa: CASSLGGSPSNTGELFF; CDR3nt: TGTGCCAGCAGCTTAGGGGGGTCCCCATCGAACACCGGGGAGCTGTTTTTT
v_gene: TRBV27; d_gene: -; j_gene: TRBJ2-7; abundance: few; CDR3aa: CASSLIWTSYEQYF; CDR3nt: TGTGCCAGCAGTTTAATCTGGACAAGCTACGAGCAGTACTTC
v_gene: TRBV6-2/TRBV6-3; d_gene: TRBD2; j_gene: TRBJ2-3; abundance: many; CDR3aa: CASSPSGSKKDTQYF; CDR3nt: TGTGCCAGCAGTCCAAGCGGGAGTAAGAAGGATACGCAGTATTTT
v_gene: TRBV7-8; d_gene: -; j_gene: TRBJ2-2; abundance: -; CDR3aa: CASSLGPSRAGELFF; CDR3nt: TGTGCCAGCAGCTTAGGACCCTCGAGGGCCGGGGAGCTGTTTTTT
v_gene: TRBV4-2; d_gene: -; j_gene: TRBJ1-6; abundance: -; CDR3aa: CASKQEGPFSPLHF; CDR3nt: TGTGCCAGCAAACAGGAGGGGCCTTTTTCACCCCTCCACTTT
v_gene: TRBV20-1; d_gene: -; j_gene: TRBJ2-7; abundance: few; CDR3aa: CSARAQTDLKMDEQYF; CDR3nt: TGCAGTGCTAGAGCGCAAACTGACCTCAAAATGGACGAGCAGTACTTC
v_gene: TRBV2; d_gene: -; j_gene: TRBJ1-1; abundance: few; CDR3aa: CASSGGDADTEAFF; CDR3nt: TGTGCCAGCAGTGGGGGGGACGCTGACACTGAAGCTTTCTTT
v_gene: TRBV20-1; d_gene: TRBD2; j_gene: TRBJ2-1; abundance: few; CDR3aa: CSARLAESYNEQFF; CDR3nt: TGCAGTGCGAGACTAGCCGAATCCTACAATGAGCAGTTCTTC
v_gene: TRBV29-1; d_gene: -; j_gene: TRBJ2-3; abundance: many; CDR3aa: CSVEGGLGTDTQYF; CDR3nt: TGCAGCGTTGAAGGGGGTCTTGGCACAGATACGCAGTATTTT
v_gene: TRBV4-3; d_gene: -; j_gene: TRBJ2-7; abundance: many; CDR3aa: CASSQDRLDRSYEQYF; CDR3nt: TGCGCCAGCAGCCAAGATCGTCTAGATCGTTCCTACGAGCAGTACTTC
v_gene: TRBV20-1; d_gene: -; j_gene: TRBJ2-7; abundance: many; CDR3aa: CSATPEDTGSYEQYF; CDR3nt: TGCAGTGCCACACCCGAGGACACCGGCTCCTACGAGCAGTACTTC
v_gene: TRBV19; d_gene: -; j_gene: TRBJ2-2; abundance: -; CDR3aa: CASSIMGRLNTGELFF; CDR3nt: TGTGCCAGTAGTATAATGGGCAGGTTGAACACCGGGGAGCTGTTTTTT
v_gene: TRBV5-6; d_gene: -; j_gene: TRBJ2-2; abundance: few; CDR3aa: CASQRQGYTGELFF; CDR3nt: TGTGCCAGCCAAAGGCAGGGATACACCGGGGAGCTGTTTTTT
v_gene: TRBV30; d_gene: TRBD1; j_gene: TRBJ1-3; abundance: few; CDR3aa: CAWSVLAGGSGNTIYF; CDR3nt: TGTGCCTGGAGTGTACTGGCAGGGGGCTCTGGAAACACCATATATTTT
v_gene: TRBV7-6; d_gene: -; j_gene: TRBJ1-6; abundance: few; CDR3aa: CASSLAGSESPLHF; CDR3nt: TGTGCCAGCAGCTTAGCAGGGAGTGAAAGTCCCCTCCACTTT
v_gene: TRBV30; d_gene: TRBD1; j_gene: TRBJ1-1; abundance: many; CDR3aa: CAWSVGDRGTANTEAFF; CDR3nt: TGTGCCTGGAGTGTTGGGGACCGGGGGACAGCGAACACTGAAGCTTTCTTT
v_gene: TRBV11-2; d_gene: TRBD1; j_gene: TRBJ2-3; abundance: few; CDR3aa: CASSSRTGGKWGTDTQYF; CDR3nt: TGTGCCAGCAGCTCCCGGACAGGGGGCAAATGGGGCACAGATACGCAGTATTTT
v_gene: TRBV6-5; d_gene: -; j_gene: TRBJ2-7; abundance: many; CDR3aa: CASSYQGGEQYF; CDR3nt: TGTGCCAGCAGTTACCAGGGCGGCGAGCAGTACTTC
v_gene: TRBV5-6; d_gene: -; j_gene: TRBJ2-3; abundance: many; CDR3aa: CASSFPGATDTQYF; CDR3nt: TGTGCCAGCAGCTTTCCAGGGGCGACAGATACGCAGTATTTT
v_gene: TRBV20-1; d_gene: -; j_gene: TRBJ1-6; abundance: few; CDR3aa: CSARPRGGGNSPLHF; CDR3nt: TGCAGTGCTAGACCGCGTGGAGGGGGGAATTCACCCCTCCACTTT
v_gene: TRBV9; d_gene: -; j_gene: TRBJ1-1; abundance: many; CDR3aa: CASSPTGLNTEAFF; CDR3nt: TGTGCCAGCAGCCCCACAGGATTGAACACTGAAGCTTTCTTT
v_gene: TRBV10-3; d_gene: -; j_gene: TRBJ2-1; abundance: -; CDR3aa: CAISESSSSLYNEQFF; CDR3nt: TGTGCCATCAGTGAATCAAGTTCCAGTCTCTACAATGAGCAGTTCTTC
v_gene: TRBV30; d_gene: -; j_gene: TRBJ2-7; abundance: -; CDR3aa: CAWSVFGQGPYEQYF; CDR3nt: TGTGCCTGGAGTGTATTTGGGCAGGGGCCCTACGAGCAGTACTTC
v_gene: TRBV20-1; d_gene: TRBD2; j_gene: TRBJ2-3; abundance: many; CDR3aa: CSSTSGSTDTQYF; CDR3nt: TGCAGCTCGACTAGCGGGAGCACAGATACGCAGTATTTT
v_gene: TRBV20-1; d_gene: TRBD1; j_gene: TRBJ2-3; abundance: many; CDR3aa: CSARVRGQGSDTQYF; CDR3nt: TGCAGTGCTAGAGTTAGGGGACAGGGCTCAGATACGCAGTATTTT